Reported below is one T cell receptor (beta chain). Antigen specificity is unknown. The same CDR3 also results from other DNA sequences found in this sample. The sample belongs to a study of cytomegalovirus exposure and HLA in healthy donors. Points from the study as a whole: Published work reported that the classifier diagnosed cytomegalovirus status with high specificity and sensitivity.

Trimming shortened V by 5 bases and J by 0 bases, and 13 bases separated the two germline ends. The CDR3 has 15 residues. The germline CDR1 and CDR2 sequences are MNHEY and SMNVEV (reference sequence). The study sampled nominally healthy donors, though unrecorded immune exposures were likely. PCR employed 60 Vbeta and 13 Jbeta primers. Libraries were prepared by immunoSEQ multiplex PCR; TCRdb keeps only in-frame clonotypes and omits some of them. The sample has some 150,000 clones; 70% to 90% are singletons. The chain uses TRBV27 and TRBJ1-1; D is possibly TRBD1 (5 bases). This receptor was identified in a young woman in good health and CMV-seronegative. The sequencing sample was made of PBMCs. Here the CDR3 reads CASSPRGLMNTEAFF. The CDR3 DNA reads TGTGCCAGCAGTCCCCGGGGGTTGATGAACACTGAAGCTTTCTTT.